This TCR beta chain was sequenced for a study of T cell responses to AZD1222 COVID-19 vaccine (dated by TCRdb to the early 2020s). Regarding the study in general: A total of around 240 trial participants underwent TCR sequencing, of whom under 220 had received two doses of AZD1222 and 26 had received two doses of the MenACWY control vaccine. Trial participants were enrolled by age into subgroups of 18-55, 56-69 and 70-plus years, and around 150, 29 and 61 TCR-sequenced participants, respectively, were included in these subgroups. Beyond this particular receptor, the publication reports: Because no samples from the day 14 peak response were available, repertoires could be characterized only after the peak T cell response. Conclusions about previously exposed vaccinees were limited because only a handful of AZD1222 recipients were SARS-CoV-2 seropositive at baseline. Spike-specific TCR breadth and depth rose significantly after two AZD1222 doses compared with day 0 and with MenACWY recipients. CD4 TCRs associated with the vaccine covered the entire spike protein, and the dominant responses were in regions 160-218 and 743-854. In the small 56-69-year group, the increase in depth fell short of significance, most likely because of low power. Epitopes outside the regions mutated in the B.1.351 and B.1.1.7 variants were reportedly recognized by nearly half of the unique spike-specific TCRs. Participants were mostly white British, with more females than males. The authors suggested clonal diversity may have been underestimated.

The time point label corresponds to: about 28 days (+/-7) after the second vaccine dose. AZD1222 recipients given second doses at about 4 weeks or at about 12 weeks were pooled, since spike-specific TCR depth and breadth were not found to differ between the two schedules. Vaccinee samples came from UK trials COV001 and COV002, including a single-blind randomized controlled phase 2/3 trial of AZD1222 (ChAdOx1 nCoV-19) in healthy adults. For TCRbeta chain sequencing, PBMC samples were collected from trial participants at day 0 and at day 28 after the second dose. As concerns this clone: Which antigen it targets is not known. No qualities accompany the bases; no much larger clone lies one base away.

The CDR3 regions of human TCRbeta chains were analyzed by immunosequencing. As for how the authors treated the data: Repertoire TCRs were matched against a reference library of SARS-CoV-2-specific TCRs generated with the MIRA antigen-specificity platform. Breadth was defined as the fraction of unique TCRs that were SARS-CoV-2-associated, and depth was defined as the fraction of total T cells that were SARS-CoV-2-associated. Using the MIRA data, each spike-specific TCR was mapped to the spike region that the TCR reacts to and placed in a CD4 or CD8 class. Log10-transformed breadth and depth values were compared by one-way ANOVA with Sidak's multiple comparisons tests. This is the immuneACCESS table as TCRdb keeps it, with only in-frame sequences that have V and J called. A part of the clones is gone; compared with another copy, unresolved V genes explain less than half, and the rest is unexplained. V and J calls and clone size come straight from that table; D and trimming were deduced from the DNA. Recorded for this sample are around 130,000 clones; 89% of them occurred a single time. Approximately 9.4% of the sample rests with the top ten.

V and J are truncated by 2 bases and 12 bases respectively, leaving an intervening sequence of 14 bases. The germline V gene specifies KGHSH as CDR1 and LQKENI as CDR2. Including the terminal cysteine and phenylalanine, the CDR3 comprises 13 residues. Of all the DNA, just the CDR3 is kept, 39 bases in frame from base 1. The chain is made from TRBV18 and TRBJ2-1; 5 matching bases give a weak D call of TRBD2. This sample comprised peripheral blood, obtained 28 days after the second AZD1222 dose. This clonotype originated in an adult who received the AZD1222 COVID-19 vaccine. CDR3 protein: CASSPESGVTQFF. In nucleotide form, the sequence is TGTGCCAGCTCACCAGAGTCCGGGGTAACGCAGTTCTTC.